A single sample gave rise to the 18 T cell receptor beta chains below, sequenced in a study of T cell responses to AZD1222 COVID-19 vaccine. Generated by immunoSEQ multiplex PCR, the TCRdb table keeps only in-frame clones and is missing some. The table includes approximately 200,000 clones, about 90% detected once. Material: peripheral blood, obtained on day 0 of MenACWY control vaccination. The receptors were sampled from an adult in good health.

This clone has just one count. The chain carries TRBV5-1 and TRBJ1-2, with 9 nucleotides matching TRBD1. In germline, CDR1 is SGHRS, CDR2 YFSETQ. This CDR3 has 13 residues. The trim removed 3 bases at V and 7 bases at J, leaving 4 bases unmatched. CDR3 sequence (DNA): TGCGCCAGCAGCTCACAGGGGGCTTCTGGCTACACCTTC. It yields the protein CASSSQGASGYTF.

CDR3 nucleotide sequence: TGTGCCAGCAGCTGGTCAGGGAACGAGCAGTACTTC. Its translation: CASSWSGNEQYF. V and J are TRBV7-9 and TRBJ2-7, with D tentatively TRBD1 (5 bases). This CDR3 has 12 residues. V was pared by 4 bases and J by 5 bases, with 9 bases between. CDR1 is SEHNR, CDR2 FQNEAQ, per germline (reference sequence).

The chain has TRBV18 and TRBJ2-5; D remains unclear. The ends were cut back, 3 bases at V and 2 bases at J, with 10 bases in the middle. Looked up from germline, CDR1 is KGHSH and CDR2 is LQKENI. This CDR3 spans 14 amino acids. The CDR3 reads CASSPGMRQETQYF. In DNA form, the CDR3 reads TGTGCCAGCTCACCGGGAATGAGGCAAGAGACCCAGTACTTC.

This chain uses TRBV4-3 with TRBJ1-3; maybe TRBD1 (5 bases). Per the germline V gene, CDR1 is LGHNA and CDR2 is YSLEER. CDR3 size: 18 residues. V lost 2 bases and J lost 2, with 19 bases in between. This CDR3 is CASSQTSLGGLTGNTIYF. The CDR3, as DNA: TGCGCCAGCAGCCAAACCTCTTTGGGGGGTCTGACTGGAAACACCATATATTTT.

The J gene is TRBJ1-4, the V gene TRBV7-9; 7 bases line up with TRBD1. The CDR3 has 14 residues. V dropped 7 bases and J dropped 5; count of bases not matched to a gene: 7. The germline gives CDR1 SEHNR, CDR2 FQNEAQ (reference sequence). The CDR3 DNA is TGTGCCAGCACGCGACAGGGAGGAAATGAAAAACTGTTTTTT. This sequence encodes CASTRQGGNEKLFF.

This clone was observed a few times. CDR3 protein: CAISESNGYEQYF. In DNA form, the CDR3 reads TGTGCCATCAGTGAGTCGAACGGCTACGAGCAGTACTTC. The chain recombines TRBV10-3 with TRBJ2-7; D is unclear. The CDR3 runs 13 residues. Germline values: CDR1 ENHRY, CDR2 SYGVKD. V gave up 0 bases and J gave up 3 bases, with 6 bases separating them.

The V and J genes are TRBV9 and TRBJ2-3, with TRBD2 identical over 9 bases. The CDR3 covers 15 residues. Per the germline V gene, CDR1 is SGDLS and CDR2 is YYNGEE. V lost 7 bases, J lost 2 bases, and 8 bases stayed unmatched. The DNA of the CDR3 is TGTGCCAGCCCAATAGCGGGAGTGTCCACAGATACGCAGTATTTT. This gives the protein CASPIAGVSTDTQYF.

This rearrangement joins TRBV11-1 to TRBJ2-7; the match to TRBD2 covers 10 bases. V shed 2 bases, J shed 0 bases, and the junction held 4 bases outside the gene matches. Germline V gene sequence: CDR1 SGHAT, CDR2 FQDESV (reference sequence). The CDR3 spans 16 residues. The CDR3 coding sequence is TGTGCCAGCAGCTTACTAGCGGGGGCTCTCTCCTACGAGCAGTACTTC. Encoded protein: CASSLLAGALSYEQYF.

The genes are TRBV7-9 and TRBJ1-1, with D perhaps TRBD1 (6 bases). V lost 3 bases to trimming and J lost 1 base, with 9 bases between them. Germline CDR1 reads SEHNR; CDR2 reads FQNEAQ (reference sequence). The CDR3 is 14 amino acids. Here the CDR3 reads CASSLGAANTEAFF. The DNA for the CDR3 is TGTGCCAGCAGCTTGGGGGCGGCGAACACTGAAGCTTTCTTT.

The rearrangement joins TRBV7-3 to TRBJ1-1; no reliable D call. Looked up from germline, CDR1 is SGHTA and CDR2 is FQGTGA. This CDR3 region has 14 residues. V lost 5 bases to trimming and J lost 1 base, with 11 bases between them. CDR3 protein: CASSTGAANTEAFF. CDR3 nucleotides: TGTGCCAGCAGCACGGGAGCCGCGAACACTGAAGCTTTCTTT.

Details on this clone: This specimen includes other DNA sequences encoding the same CDR3. J is TRBJ2-7 and V is TRBV28; D is uncertain. Deletions cut 3 bases from V and 5 bases from J, with 5 bases between. The CDR3 spans 11 residues. Germline lookup yields CDR1 MDHEN and CDR2 SYDVKM. The CDR3 protein is CASSLGNEQYF. The CDR3 nucleotides are TGTGCCAGCAGTTTGGGAAACGAGCAGTACTTC. Combining the CDR3 with reference TRBV28 and TRBJ2-7 gives the whole variable domain DVKVTQSSRYLVKRTGEKVFLECVQDMDHENMFWYRQDPGLGLRLIYFSYDVKMKEKGDIPEGYSVSREKKERFSLILESASTNQTSMYLCASSLGNEQYFGPGTRLTVT.

The V gene is TRBV5-1, the J gene TRBJ2-1; no clear D gene. V lost 3 bases and J lost 8, with 6 bases in between. Germline loops: CDR1 SGHRS, CDR2 YFSETQ. The CDR3 totals 11 residues. The CDR3 reads CASSSRDEQFF. The CDR3 DNA sequence: TGCGCCAGCAGCTCTAGGGATGAGCAGTTCTTC.

V is TRBV14 and J is TRBJ2-7, with D maybe TRBD1 (6 bases). This CDR3 has 16 amino acids. Germline V lookup: CDR1 SGHDN, CDR2 FVKESK. Trimming shortened V by 6 bases and J by 0 bases, and 18 bases separated the two germline ends. CDR3 bases: TGTGCCAGCAGTGAAAGTGGGGCAGGGGCCTCCTACGAGCAGTACTTC. This translates into CASSESGAGASYEQYF. Complete variable domain (other parts from reference TRBV14 and TRBJ2-7): EAGVTQFPSHSVIEKGQTVTLRCDPISGHDNLYWYRRVMGKEIKFLLHFVKESKQDESGMPNNRFLAERTGGTYSTLKVQPAELEDSGVYFCASSESGAGASYEQYFGPGTRLTVT.

The J gene is TRBJ1-1, the V gene TRBV7-6; no clear D. This CDR3 is built from 15 residues. CDR1 and CDR2 from the germline V gene are SGHVS and FNYEAQ. The germline V and J ends were trimmed by 5 bases and 0 bases, with 13 bases remaining between them. The CDR3 DNA is TGTGCCAGCAGCCCAGTTTTCCACATGAACACTGAAGCTTTCTTT. It yields the protein CASSPVFHMNTEAFF.

The V and J genes are TRBV6-4 and TRBJ2-4, with 9 bases fitting TRBD1. The germline gives CDR1 MRHNA, CDR2 SNTAGT. Trimming removed 4 bases from V and 8 bases from J; junction bases left unmatched: 6. The length of the CDR3 is 14 residues. The DNA of the CDR3 is TGTGCCAGCAGTGTAGAACAGGGGGCCCACATTCAGTACTTC. It codes for CASSVEQGAHIQYF.

The V and J genes are TRBV15 and TRBJ2-7; D ambiguous. This CDR3 comprises 14 residues. Germline loops: CDR1 LNHNV, CDR2 YYDKDF (reference sequence). V was trimmed by 0 bases and J by 3 bases, leaving 9 bases between them. CDR3 protein: CATSRDGNLYEQYF. In nucleotides, the CDR3 is TGTGCCACCAGCAGAGATGGGAACCTCTACGAGCAGTACTTC.

As for this clone: One junction end disagrees with the germline gene, perhaps due to a read error. J is TRBJ2-1 and V is TRBV9; D assignment may be TRBD1 or TRBD2 (5 bases each). Germline loops: CDR1 SGDLS, CDR2 YYNGEE. The CDR3 runs to 19 residues. The CDR3: CANSLGRRNALSSYNEQFF. In DNA form, the CDR3 reads TGTGCCAACAGCCTGGGACGCCGAAACGCATTGAGCTCCTACAATGAGCAGTTCTTC.

This clone was observed a few times. The V call is TRBV7-2, the J call TRBJ2-4; 11 bases are a match to TRBD1. Germline lookup yields CDR1 SGHTA and CDR2 FQGNSA. The CDR3 covers 19 residues. V was pared by 5 bases and J by 1 base, with 13 bases of the junction left unmatched. The CDR3 loop is CASSPPRDRGRLAKNIQYF. In DNA form, the CDR3 reads TGTGCCAGCAGCCCCCCCCGGGACAGGGGGAGGTTGGCCAAAAACATTCAGTACTTC.